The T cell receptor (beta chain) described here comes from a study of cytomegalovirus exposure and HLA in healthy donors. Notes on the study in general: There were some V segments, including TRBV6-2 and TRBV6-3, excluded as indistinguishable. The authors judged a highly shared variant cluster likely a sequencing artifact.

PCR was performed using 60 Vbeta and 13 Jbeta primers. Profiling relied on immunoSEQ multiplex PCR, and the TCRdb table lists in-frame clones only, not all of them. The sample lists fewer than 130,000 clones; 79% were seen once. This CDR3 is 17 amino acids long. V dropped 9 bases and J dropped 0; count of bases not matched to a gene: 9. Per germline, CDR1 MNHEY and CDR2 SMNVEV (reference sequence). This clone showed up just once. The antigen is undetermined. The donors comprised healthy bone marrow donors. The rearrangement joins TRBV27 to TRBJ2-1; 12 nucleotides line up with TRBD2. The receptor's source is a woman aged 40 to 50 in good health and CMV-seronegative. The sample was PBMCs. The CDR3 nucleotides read TGTGCCAGGACATCTAGCGGGAGGGATAGCTCCTACAATGAGCAGTTCTTC. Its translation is CARTSSGRDSSYNEQFF.